The sequence of this T cell receptor (beta chain) was determined in a study of response to subunit inactivated influenza vaccine. TCRdb ran MiXCR on the RT-PCR reads and lists one entry per CDR3 protein. There are hundreds of thousands of distinct CDR3 sequences in the sample; around 8% occur only once, and 10% to 15% lies in the top ten. This specimen was PBMCs from blood, taken roughly 24 months after vaccination. The clonotype comes from a man between 50 and 70 years old who received an inactivated influenza vaccine.

CDR3 bases: TGTGCCAGCAGCCAAGTTTGGTCCGGGACTAGCGGGGACAATGAGCAGTTCTTC. It yields the protein CASSQVWSGTSGDNEQFF. The chain couples TRBV4-2 to TRBJ2-1, with 13 positions matching TRBD2. The CDR3 has 18 residues. The V segment lost 1 base and the J segment 5 bases; nucleotides outside the gene matches: 8. Germline CDR1 LGHNA, CDR2 YNFKEQ.